These T cell receptor beta chains were read from a single sample in a study of CD8 T cells in Susac syndrome. TCRdb independently ran MiXCR on the immunoSEQ multiplex PCR reads; one entry per CDR3 protein. The repertoire holds almost 450,000 distinct CDR3 sequences, with approximately 85% as singletons. Sequencing was done on a sample of CD8+ T cells from PBMCs. These receptors came from a human donor with multiple sclerosis. The CDR3 runs from the conserved cysteine through the conserved F or W. Fields, in order: D gene, V gene, J gene, clone size, CDR3 DNA, CDR3 protein. A D gene is named only where the DNA matches it firmly. Only part of the rows carry a size: once, few, many, or a class if the clone is expanded.

NA,TRBV6-1,TRBJ2-7,NA,TGTGCCAGCAGTGAGCATCGGGACTGGAGCTCCTACGAGCAGTACTTC,CASSEHRDWSSYEQYF
NA,TRBV29-1,TRBJ1-1,NA,TGCAGCGTTAGGAGGGTCGGTGAAGCTTTCTTT,CSVRRVGEAFF
TRBD1,TRBV9,TRBJ2-1,NA,TGTGCCAGCAGCGTTTACCGGACAGGGGACAATGAGCAGTTCTTC,CASSVYRTGDNEQFF
NA,TRBV27,TRBJ2-7,NA,TGTGCCAGCAGTTCGGGTGGGATCCCTCGACAGTACTTC,CASSSGGIPRQYF
NA,TRBV7-8,TRBJ1-4,NA,TGTGCCAGCAGCTTAGACTCGGCCCCGTACAATGAAAAACTGTTTTTT,CASSLDSAPYNEKLFF
TRBD1,TRBV29-1,TRBJ1-2,NA,TGCAGCGTGTGGACAGGGAACTATGGCTACACCTTC,CSVWTGNYGYTF
TRBD1,TRBV2,TRBJ1-5,NA,TGTGCCAGCAGTGGGGGACAGGGAGTTAATCAGCCCCAGCATTTT,CASSGGQGVNQPQHF
NA,TRBV28,TRBJ1-2,NA,TGTGCCAGCAGTTGGGGGGAGTATGGCTACACCTTC,CASSWGEYGYTF
NA,TRBV29-1,TRBJ2-7,NA,TGCAGCGTGACCTGGGCGGACACCACCTACGAGCAGTACTTC,CSVTWADTTYEQYF
NA,TRBV27,TRBJ2-1,NA,TGTGCCAGCAGTTTTGGGGGCCGAATGCAGGATGAGCAGTTCTTC,CASSFGGRMQDEQFF
NA,TRBV6-5,TRBJ2-5,NA,TGTGCCAGCAGTCTTGGGACAACTCAAGAGACTCAGTACTTC,CASSLGTTQETQYF
TRBD1,TRBV4-1,TRBJ1-1,NA,TGCGCCAGCAGCCAAGAGACAGGGGACAACACTGAAGCTTTCTTT,CASSQETGDNTEAFF
NA,TRBV28,TRBJ1-2,NA,TGTGCCAGCAGTTTAATTAGGGACACACATAACTATGGCTACACCTTC,CASSLIRDTHNYGYTF
TRBD1,TRBV27,TRBJ1-2,NA,TGTGCCAGCAGAATCCTTGGACAGGGATCTAACTATGGCTACACCTTC,CASRILGQGSNYGYTF
TRBD2,TRBV2,TRBJ2-2,NA,TGTGCCATACCAGCGGGAGCGAACACCGGGGAGCTGTTTTTT,CAIPAGANTGELFF
TRBD1,TRBV30,TRBJ1-6,NA,TGTGCCTGGAGTACCGGGACAGGTGATTCACCCCTCCACTTT,CAWSTGTGDSPLHF
TRBD1,TRBV7-9,TRBJ1-1,NA,TGTGCCAGCAGCGACGTACAGGGGGAGAACACTGAAGCTTTCTTT,CASSDVQGENTEAFF
NA,TRBV6-1,TRBJ2-3,NA,TGTGCCAGCAGTCCGTATGTGGGACCCGAGGGGGGATTAACAGATACGCAGTATTTT,CASSPYVGPEGGLTDTQYF
TRBD1,TRBV2,TRBJ1-1,NA,TGTGCCGGGGCGTGGGACAGGGTTAATGCGGACACTGAAGCTTTCTTT,CAGAWDRVNADTEAFF
TRBD2,TRBV6-2/TRBV6-3,TRBJ2-7,NA,TGTGCCAGCAGACTAGCGGATCCTCCCACCTACGAGCAGTACTTC,CASRLADPPTYEQYF
TRBD1,TRBV19,TRBJ2-7,NA,TGTGCCAGTACGGGACAGGGATCCTACGAGCAGTACTTC,CASTGQGSYEQYF
NA,TRBV28,TRBJ1-2,NA,TGTGCCAGCAGTCCTCAGGGCTATGGCTACACCTTC,CASSPQGYGYTF
TRBD2,TRBV3-1,TRBJ2-5,few,TGTGCCAGCAGCCAAGATCAGGGGACTAGCGGGAGATCATGGTTTCAGTACTTC,CASSQDQGTSGRSWFQYF
TRBD1,TRBV6-5,TRBJ1-2,NA,TGTGCCAGCAGTTACGTGACAGGGAATGGCTACACCTTC,CASSYVTGNGYTF
TRBD1,TRBV11-2,TRBJ2-7,NA,TGTGCCAGCAGCTTAGTTTTTGAGGACAGGGTAGGAGCTTCGGTCCCCTACGAGCAGTACTTC,CASSLVFEDRVGASVPYEQYF
NA,TRBV4-1,TRBJ2-3,NA,TGCGCCAGCAGCCAAGGCGGGGTCCCAGATACGCAGTATTTT,CASSQGGVPDTQYF
NA,TRBV6-6,TRBJ2-7,NA,TGTGCCAGCAGTTACGCGGACGCAGCGACGTACGAGCAGTACTTC,CASSYADAATYEQYF
TRBD1,TRBV7-9,TRBJ1-1,few,TGTGCCAGCCGACAGGGGGCTGGCACTGAAGCTTTCTTT,CASRQGAGTEAFF
TRBD2,TRBV14,TRBJ2-7,NA,TGTGCCAGCAGCCACAACCCGGGACTAGCGTCTTCTTACGAGCAGTACTTC,CASSHNPGLASSYEQYF
NA,TRBV3-1,TRBJ2-7,NA,TGTGCCAGCAGCCAAGGGGACCGGGGTCATTACGAGCAGTACTTC,CASSQGDRGHYEQYF
TRBD1,TRBV7-6,TRBJ2-6,NA,TGTGCCAGCAGCTTGGTGGCAGGGGGTTTCTCTGGGGCCAACGTCCTGACTTTC,CASSLVAGGFSGANVLTF
TRBD1,TRBV11-2,TRBJ2-3,few,TGTGCCAGCAGCCCTCGGACAGGGGGTAGGACAGATACGCAGTATTTT,CASSPRTGGRTDTQYF
NA,TRBV6-1,TRBJ1-1,NA,TGTGCCTACACCCCTTGGGGGGGGCCTGGGAACACTGAAGCTTTCTTT,CAYTPWGGPGNTEAFF
NA,TRBV4-1,TRBJ1-4,NA,TGCGCCAGCAGCCAAGGTGAAAAACTGTTTTTT,CASSQGEKLFF
NA,TRBV27,TRBJ2-7,NA,TGTGCCAGCAGTCCTAGGAACAGGGCGAGCTCCTACGAGCAGTACTTC,CASSPRNRASSYEQYF
TRBD1,TRBV27,TRBJ1-6,NA,TGTGCCAGCACAAGGACAGGGGGTAATTCACCCCTCCACTTT,CASTRTGGNSPLHF
NA,TRBV20-1,TRBJ2-2,NA,TGCAGTGCTAGTCACGGGGGTTACACCGGGGAGCTGTTTTTT,CSASHGGYTGELFF
NA,TRBV9,TRBJ2-3,NA,TGTGCCAGCAGCGTAGCGGGTAAGAGGGGGGGCGTCCCTTCTGGAGATACGCAGTATTTT,CASSVAGKRGGVPSGDTQYF
NA,TRBV2,TRBJ2-4,NA,TGTGCCAGCATTCGGACAGTAGACTACATTCAGTACTTC,CASIRTVDYIQYF
NA,TRBV14,TRBJ2-1,few,TGTGCCAGCAGCCTCGCCCAAGGGGAGCAGTTCTTC,CASSLAQGEQFF
TRBD1,TRBV4-1,TRBJ2-7,NA,TGCGCCAGCAGCCAAGCCTCCGGGACAGGGCTAAAGGAGCAGTACTTC,CASSQASGTGLKEQYF
NA,TRBV15,TRBJ2-7,NA,TGTGCCACCAGCAGAGACTGGCAGGGGAACGAGCAGCACTTC,CATSRDWQGNEQHF
NA,TRBV7-7,TRBJ2-5,NA,TGTGCCAGCAGCCCCCTGCGAAGGGGGGGTCAAGAGACCCAGTACTTC,CASSPLRRGGQETQYF
NA,TRBV27,TRBJ2-2,NA,TGTGCCAGCAGTTTACATCAGGACATATACACCGGGGAGCTGTTTTTT,CASSLHQDIYTGELFF
TRBD1,TRBV20-1,TRBJ2-7,NA,TGCAGTGCCATCGGAGACAGGGGGAGCTCCTACGAGCAGTACTTC,CSAIGDRGSSYEQYF
NA,TRBV9,TRBJ2-7,NA,TGTGCCAGCAGTCCTGGCGGGGCCCCCTCCTACGAGCAGTACTTC,CASSPGGAPSYEQYF
NA,TRBV27,TRBJ2-2,few,TGTGCCAGCAGTTTATCCTCAGGGACCGGGGAGCTGTTTTTT,CASSLSSGTGELFF
TRBD1,TRBV27,TRBJ1-1,NA,TGTGCCAGCAGTTCCCTAGGGACAGGGGGCGCGGTAGCTACTTTCTTT,CASSSLGTGGAVATFF
NA,TRBV19,TRBJ2-7,NA,TGTGCCAGTAGTATAGTGCCTAGCGAAGACGAGCAGTACTTC,CASSIVPSEDEQYF
TRBD1,TRBV3-1,TRBJ2-3,NA,TGTGCCAGCAGCCAATCTTGGACAGGGAATACAGATACGCAGTATTTT,CASSQSWTGNTDTQYF
NA,TRBV19,TRBJ2-2,NA,TGTGCCAGTAGTATTCTGGGCGGGGAGCTGTTTTTT,CASSILGGELFF
NA,TRBV2,TRBJ1-2,NA,TGTGCCAGCAGTGAACTTCGGACAGCCTATGGCTACACCTTC,CASSELRTAYGYTF
TRBD2,TRBV7-2,TRBJ2-7,few,TGTGCCAGCAGCTTAGTCGCGGGAGGGTCCTACGAGCAGTACTTC,CASSLVAGGSYEQYF